Listed here are 21 T cell receptor beta chains from one sample, sequenced in a study of T cell changes during pregnancy in multiple sclerosis. Only in-frame clones appear in the TCRdb table, and some are missing; sequencing was by immunoSEQ multiplex PCR. The data contain 50,000 to 65,000 clones, approximately 90% of them singletons. The specimen comprised peripheral blood, sampled in the first trimester of pregnancy. Receptors were obtained from a female donor in good health, enrolled as a control in a pregnancy study.

The V and J genes are TRBV6-1 and TRBJ2-7; TRBD2 matches 8 bases. V dropped 6 bases and J dropped 1; count of bases not matched to a gene: 5. Germline CDR1 is MNHNS and CDR2 is SASEGT. This CDR3 comprises 14 residues. CDR3 nucleotide sequence: TGTGCCAGCAGAGATCAGCGGGAGTCCTACGAGCAGTACTTC. It codes for CASRDQRESYEQYF.

The chain is built from TRBV10-1 and TRBJ2-7; D gene ambiguous. V dropped 4 bases and J dropped 2 bases, with 12 bases sitting between them. Germline lookup yields CDR1 WNHNN and CDR2 SYGVQD (reference sequence). This CDR3 region has 14 residues. The CDR3 nucleotides are TGCGCCAGCAGTGGAGATCCTCAACCCTACGAGCAGTACTTC. Encoded protein: CASSGDPQPYEQYF.

This chain uses TRBV6-1 with TRBJ1-1; 9 positions match TRBD1. With V trimmed by 6 bases and J by 2 bases, 4 bases remained unmatched. Germline loops: CDR1 MNHNS, CDR2 SASEGT. The CDR3 is made up of 14 amino acids. Here the CDR3 reads CASRDRGVNTEAFF. In DNA, the CDR3 is TGTGCCAGCAGGGACAGGGGAGTCAACACTGAAGCTTTCTTT.

The gene calls are TRBV28 and TRBJ2-2, with 11 bases aligning to TRBD2. Germline lookup yields CDR1 MDHEN and CDR2 SYDVKM. Trimming took 8 bases from V and 7 from J; bases not matched to a gene: 9. The CDR3 has 15 amino acids. CDR3 in DNA: TGTGCCAGCGCGGCTAGCGGGAGGTTTGGCGGGGAGCTGTTTTTT. Its protein product is CASAASGRFGGELFF.

This sequence joins TRBV7-9 and TRBJ2-5; 8 nucleotides agree with TRBD2. The trim removed 1 base at V and 3 bases at J, leaving 1 base unmatched. Germline V gene data show CDR1 as SEHNR and CDR2 as FQNEAQ (reference sequence). The CDR3 has 14 residues. CDR3 loop: CASSLVGGEETQYF. The DNA for the CDR3 is TGTGCCAGCAGCTTAGTCGGGGGGGAAGAGACCCAGTACTTC.

The rearrangement joins TRBV21-1 to TRBJ2-3; the D call TRBD2 from the table was never checked on the DNA. TRBV21-1 is shown as a pseudogene. The CDR3 runs to 14 residues. CDR3 coding DNA: TGTGCCTCCCATGGACTAGTTGTAGCAGATACGCAGTATTTT. It encodes CASHGLVVADTQYF.

V is TRBV6-1 and J is TRBJ2-1; 10 bases match TRBD2. J lost 2 bases, V lost 6 bases, and 1 base had no gene match. CDR1 is MNHNS and CDR2 is SASEGT in the germline V gene. This CDR3 spans 14 amino acids. As DNA, the CDR3 is TGTGCCAGCAGCACTAGCGGGGCCTACAATGAGCAGTTCTTC. Amino acids: CASSTSGAYNEQFF.

V gene TRBV5-1 combines with J gene TRBJ1-2, with 7 bases lining up with TRBD1. Germline trimming cut 4 bases from V and 1 base from J; bases unmatched to any gene: 7. CDR3 length: 15 residues. Germline CDR1 SGHRS, CDR2 YFSETQ. CDR3 amino acids: CASSAGTDFNYGYTF. CDR3 DNA: TGCGCCAGCAGCGCCGGGACAGACTTTAACTATGGCTACACCTTC.

The chain has TRBV5-1 and TRBJ1-2; no reliable D call. The CDR3 extends over 12 amino acids. Germline CDR1 and CDR2: SGHRS and YFSETQ. V was trimmed by 4 bases and J by 7 bases, leaving 11 bases between them. CDR3 sequence: CASSPSTVGYTF. CDR3 nucleotide sequence: TGCGCCAGCAGCCCGTCGACTGTTGGCTACACCTTC.

This chain joins TRBV7-2 and TRBJ1-1; TRBD1 might be the D (5 bases). V was clipped by 5 bases and J by 2 bases, with 9 bases between them. This CDR3 region has 13 residues. Germline loops: CDR1 SGHTA, CDR2 FQGNSA. For the CDR3, the DNA is TGTGCCAGCAGCACCCAGGGAAACACTGAAGCTTTCTTT. Encoded protein: CASSTQGNTEAFF. Based on the CDR3 plus reference TRBV7-2 and TRBJ1-1, the full variable domain is GAGVSQSPSNKVTEKGKDVELRCDPISGHTALYWYRQSLGQGLEFLIYFQGNSAPDKSGLPSDRFSAERTGGSVSTLTIQRTQQEDSAVYLCASSTQGNTEAFFGQGTRLTVV.

This clone was detected only once. The V call is TRBV6-5, the J call TRBJ1-1; 7 bases match TRBD1. Unmatched junction bases numbered 7, after V lost 5 bases and J lost 4 bases. This CDR3 contains 14 residues. The germline V gene has CDR1 MNHEY and CDR2 SVGAGI. The CDR3, as DNA: TGTGCCAGCAGTCAGACAGGGTCGGCCACTGAAGCTTTCTTT. Its protein product is CASSQTGSATEAFF.

The chain employs TRBV5-1 and TRBJ1-2; no clear D gene. Germline CDR1 reads SGHRS; CDR2 reads YFSETQ. Trimming left V 3 bases short and J 4 bases short, with 10 bases between. This CDR3 spans 13 amino acids. Written as DNA, the CDR3 is TGCGCCAGCAGCTCCGGGGAATTCTATGGCTACACCTTC. Protein sequence: CASSSGEFYGYTF.

This chain joins TRBV7-9 and TRBJ2-6; 10 bases map to TRBD1. V dropped 3 bases and J dropped 2; count of bases not matched to a gene: 4. CDR1 is SEHNR, CDR2 FQNEAQ, per germline (reference sequence). There are 17 residues in the CDR3. CDR3 region: CASSLTGGGTGANVLTF. In nucleotides, the CDR3 is TGTGCCAGCAGCTTGACAGGGGGCGGCACTGGGGCCAACGTCCTGACTTTC.

The gene calls are TRBV5-4 and TRBJ2-1; possible D gene TRBD1, 6 bases. The CDR3 loop spans 18 amino acids. The V end lost 2 bases, the J end lost 0 bases, and 18 bases lay between the germline ends. Germline values: CDR1 SGHNT, CDR2 YYREEE (reference sequence). CDR3 DNA: TGTGCCAGCAGCTTAGGGGCCCCGGGCAGGGGCTCCTACAATGAGCAGTTCTTC. Its protein product is CASSLGAPGRGSYNEQFF. Based on the CDR3 plus reference TRBV5-4 and TRBJ2-1, the full variable domain is ETGVTQSPTHLIKTRGQQVTLRCSSQSGHNTVSWYQQALGQGPQFIFQYYREEENGRGNFPPRFSGLQFPNYSSELNVNALELDDSALYLCASSLGAPGRGSYNEQFFGPGTRLTVL.

This sequence joins TRBV30 and TRBJ2-4; TRBD1 aligns across 7 bases. The ends lost 2 bases at V and 9 bases at J; junction bases unmatched: 10. This CDR3 spans 14 amino acids. CDR1 and CDR2 from the germline V gene are GTSNPN and SVGIG (reference sequence). The CDR3 region is CAWSPGGQVSIQYF. The CDR3 coding sequence is TGTGCCTGGAGTCCCGGCGGACAGGTTAGCATTCAGTACTTC.

V gene TRBV5-4 combines with J gene TRBJ1-1; D call uncertain. Germline assignment: CDR1 SGHNT and CDR2 YYREEE (reference sequence). CDR3 length equals 13 residues. V lost 4 bases, J lost 0 bases, and 7 bases lay in between. CDR3 sequence (DNA): TGTGCCAGCAGCCCGCTAATGAACACTGAAGCTTTCTTT. Residues: CASSPLMNTEAFF.

The chain couples TRBV5-1 to TRBJ2-1; D perhaps matches TRBD2 (6 bases). The CDR3 length is 15 residues. Per the germline V gene, CDR1 is SGHRS and CDR2 is YFSETQ. V lost 0 bases and J 4 bases, leaving 11 bases between the germline ends. In DNA, the CDR3 is TGCGCCAGCAGCTTGGTAGGAGGGGCTTACAATGAGCAGTTCTTC. Its protein product is CASSLVGGAYNEQFF.

The chain joins TRBV7-9 to TRBJ1-1, with D possibly matching TRBD1 (6 bases). This CDR3 has 12 amino acids. Between the trimmed V and J ends, which lost 4 bases and 10 bases, there was a span of 13 bases. Germline CDR1 is SEHNR and CDR2 is FQNEAQ (reference sequence). The CDR3 spells CASSSITGRAFF. In DNA, the CDR3 is TGTGCCAGCAGCTCGATTACAGGGAGAGCTTTCTTT.

V is TRBV6-1 and J is TRBJ1-1; D may be TRBD1 (5 bases). CDR1 is MNHNS and CDR2 is SASEGT in the germline V gene. CDR3 length: 14 residues. V gave up 5 bases and J gave up 0 bases, with 10 bases separating them. DNA for the CDR3: TGTGCCAGCAGTCTGGACACCGTGAACACTGAAGCTTTCTTT. Residues: CASSLDTVNTEAFF.

The chain is built from TRBV5-6 and TRBJ2-7; 8 nucleotides line up with TRBD1. V dropped 4 bases and J dropped 8; count of bases not matched to a gene: 11. The CDR3 is 14 amino acids. CDR1 is SGHDT, CDR2 YYEEEE, per germline. In DNA form, the CDR3 reads TGTGCCAGCAGCCGTGGACAGGGCTCGAGCAAGCAGTACTTC. Encoded protein: CASSRGQGSSKQYF.

The V and J genes are TRBV7-3 and TRBJ2-2, with D maybe TRBD2 (5 bases). V shed 5 bases and J shed 7 bases, with 14 bases lying between them. The CDR3 runs 14 residues. The V gene's germline CDR1 is SGHTA and CDR2 FQGTGA. The CDR3 DNA is TGTGCCAGCAGCATACTAGGGTCGGGCGGGGAGCTGTTTTTT. Protein product: CASSILGSGGELFF. The variable domain in full, with the rest retrieved from reference TRBV7-3 and TRBJ2-2, is GAGVSQTPSNKVTEKGKYVELRCDPISGHTALYWYRQSLGQGPEFLIYFQGTGAADDSGLPNDRFFAVRPEGSVSTLKIQRTERGDSAVYLCASSILGSGGELFFGEGSRLTVL.